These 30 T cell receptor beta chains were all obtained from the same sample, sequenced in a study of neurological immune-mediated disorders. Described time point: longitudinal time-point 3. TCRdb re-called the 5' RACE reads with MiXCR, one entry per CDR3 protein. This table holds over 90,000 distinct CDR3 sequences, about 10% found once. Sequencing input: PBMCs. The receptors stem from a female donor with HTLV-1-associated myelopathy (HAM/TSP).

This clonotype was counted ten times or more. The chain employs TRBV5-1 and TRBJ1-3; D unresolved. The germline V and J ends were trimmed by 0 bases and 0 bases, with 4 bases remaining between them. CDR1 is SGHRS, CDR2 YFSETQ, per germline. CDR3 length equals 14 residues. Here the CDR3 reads CASSLDGSGNTIYF. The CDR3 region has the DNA TGCGCCAGCAGCTTGGACGGCTCTGGAAACACCATATATTTT. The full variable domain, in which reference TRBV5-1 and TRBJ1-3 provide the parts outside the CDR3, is KAGVTQTPRYLIKTRGQQVTLSCSPISGHRSVSWYQQTPGQGLQFLFEYFSETQRNKGNFPGRFSGRQFSNSRSEMNVSTLELGDSALYLCASSLDGSGNTIYFGEGSWLTVV.

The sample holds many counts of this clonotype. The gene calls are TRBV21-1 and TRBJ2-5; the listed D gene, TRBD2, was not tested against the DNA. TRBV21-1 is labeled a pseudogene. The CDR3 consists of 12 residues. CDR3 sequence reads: CLTSYHQETQYF. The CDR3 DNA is TGTTTGACTAGTTATCATCAAGAGACCCAGTACTTC.

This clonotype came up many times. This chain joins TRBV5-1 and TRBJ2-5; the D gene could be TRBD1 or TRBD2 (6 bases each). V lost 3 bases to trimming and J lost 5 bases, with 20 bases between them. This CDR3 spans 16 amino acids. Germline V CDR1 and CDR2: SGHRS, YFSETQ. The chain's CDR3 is CASSSTSSRGDETQYF. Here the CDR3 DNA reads TGCGCCAGCAGCTCGACCTCTAGTAGGGGGGACGAGACCCAGTACTTC. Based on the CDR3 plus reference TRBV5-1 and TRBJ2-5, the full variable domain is KAGVTQTPRYLIKTRGQQVTLSCSPISGHRSVSWYQQTPGQGLQFLFEYFSETQRNKGNFPGRFSGRQFSNSRSEMNVSTLELGDSALYLCASSSTSSRGDETQYFGPGTRLLVL.

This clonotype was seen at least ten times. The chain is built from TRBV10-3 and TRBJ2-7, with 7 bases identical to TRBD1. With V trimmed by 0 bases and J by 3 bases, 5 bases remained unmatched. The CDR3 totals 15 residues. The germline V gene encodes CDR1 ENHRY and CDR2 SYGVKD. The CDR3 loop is CAISESPTGYYEQYF. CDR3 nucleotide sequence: TGTGCCATCAGTGAGTCTCCGACAGGGTACTACGAGCAGTACTTC.

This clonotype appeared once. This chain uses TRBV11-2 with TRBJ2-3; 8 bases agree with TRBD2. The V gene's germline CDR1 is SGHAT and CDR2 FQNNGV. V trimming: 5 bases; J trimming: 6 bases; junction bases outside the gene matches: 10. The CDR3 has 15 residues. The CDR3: CASSRNGRASDTQYF. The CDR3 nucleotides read TGTGCCAGCAGCCGGAACGGGAGGGCCAGCGATACGCAGTATTTT.

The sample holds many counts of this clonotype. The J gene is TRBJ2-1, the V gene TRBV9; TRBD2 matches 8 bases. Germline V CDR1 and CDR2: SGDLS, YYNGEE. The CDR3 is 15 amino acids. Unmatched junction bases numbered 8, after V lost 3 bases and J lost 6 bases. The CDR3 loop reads CASSAEIAGFNEQFF. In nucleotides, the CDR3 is TGTGCCAGCAGCGCGGAGATAGCGGGGTTCAATGAGCAGTTCTTC.

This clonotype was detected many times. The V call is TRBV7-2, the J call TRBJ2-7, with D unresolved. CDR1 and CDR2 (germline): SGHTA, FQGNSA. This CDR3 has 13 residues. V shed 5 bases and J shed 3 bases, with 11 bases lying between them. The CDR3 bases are TGTGCCAGCAGCCCCGAGGCCTTCTACGAGCAGTACTTC. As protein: CASSPEAFYEQYF.

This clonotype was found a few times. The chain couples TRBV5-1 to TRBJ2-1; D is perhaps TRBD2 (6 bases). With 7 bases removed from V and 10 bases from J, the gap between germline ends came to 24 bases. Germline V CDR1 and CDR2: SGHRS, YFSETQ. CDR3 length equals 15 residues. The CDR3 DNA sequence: TGCGCCAGCGCTCCCGGGACTCCACTTGGTGAGGAGCAGTTCTTC. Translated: CASAPGTPLGEEQFF.

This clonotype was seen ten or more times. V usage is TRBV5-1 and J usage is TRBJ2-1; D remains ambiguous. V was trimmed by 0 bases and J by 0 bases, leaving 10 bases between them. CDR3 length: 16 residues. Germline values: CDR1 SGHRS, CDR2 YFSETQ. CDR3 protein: CASSLGSYSSYNEQFF. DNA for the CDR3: TGCGCCAGCAGCTTGGGATCCTACAGCTCCTACAATGAGCAGTTCTTC.

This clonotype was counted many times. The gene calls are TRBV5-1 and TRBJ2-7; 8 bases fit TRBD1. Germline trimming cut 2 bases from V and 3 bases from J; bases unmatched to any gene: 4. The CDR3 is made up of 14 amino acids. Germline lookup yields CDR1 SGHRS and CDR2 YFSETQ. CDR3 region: CASSFIGQGYEQYF. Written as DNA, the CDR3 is TGCGCCAGCAGCTTCATAGGACAGGGCTACGAGCAGTACTTC.

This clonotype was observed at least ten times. CDR3 sequence reads: CSVATGYAYEQYF. The CDR3 coding sequence is TGCAGCGTTGCGACAGGCTATGCCTACGAGCAGTACTTC. This chain links TRBV29-1 with TRBJ2-7; D perhaps matches TRBD1 (6 bases). With 4 bases removed from V and 2 bases from J, the gap between germline ends came to 12 bases. The germline gives CDR1 SQVTM, CDR2 ANQGSEA. This CDR3 is 13 amino acids long.

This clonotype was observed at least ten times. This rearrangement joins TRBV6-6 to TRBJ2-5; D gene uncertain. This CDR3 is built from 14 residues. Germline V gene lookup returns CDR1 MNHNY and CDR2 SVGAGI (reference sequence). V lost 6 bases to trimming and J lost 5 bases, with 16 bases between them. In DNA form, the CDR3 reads TGTGCCAGCAGGGCGACTCTCCAGGTGGAGACCCAGTACTTC. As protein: CASRATLQVETQYF.

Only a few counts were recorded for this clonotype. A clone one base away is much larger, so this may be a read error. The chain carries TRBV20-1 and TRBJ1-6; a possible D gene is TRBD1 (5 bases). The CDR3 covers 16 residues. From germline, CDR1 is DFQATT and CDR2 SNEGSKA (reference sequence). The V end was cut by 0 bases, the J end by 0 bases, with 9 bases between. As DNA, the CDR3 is TGCAGTGCTAGAGAGGCAGGGTACTCCTATAATTCACCCCTCCACTTT. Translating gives CSAREAGYSYNSPLHF.

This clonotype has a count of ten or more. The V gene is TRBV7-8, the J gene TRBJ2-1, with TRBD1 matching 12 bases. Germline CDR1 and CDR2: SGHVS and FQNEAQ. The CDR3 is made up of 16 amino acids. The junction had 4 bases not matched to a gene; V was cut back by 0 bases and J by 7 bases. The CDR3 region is CASSLAGTGGWNEQFF. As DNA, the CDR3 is TGTGCCAGCAGCTTAGCCGGGACAGGGGGCTGGAATGAGCAGTTCTTC.

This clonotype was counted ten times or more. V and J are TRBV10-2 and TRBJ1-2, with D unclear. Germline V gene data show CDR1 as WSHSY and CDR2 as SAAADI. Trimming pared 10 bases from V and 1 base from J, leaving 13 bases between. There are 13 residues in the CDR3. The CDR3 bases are TGCGCCACCCGGAGTCCTGATAACTATGGCTACACCTTC. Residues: CATRSPDNYGYTF.

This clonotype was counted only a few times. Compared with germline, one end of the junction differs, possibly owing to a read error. CDR3 sequence reads: CANSLASEQFF. The CDR3, as DNA: TGTGCCAACAGCTTAGCCTCCGAGCAGTTCTTC. The V and J genes are TRBV11-2 and TRBJ2-1; D unclear. The germline V gene has CDR1 SGHAT and CDR2 FQNNGV. The CDR3 runs 11 residues.

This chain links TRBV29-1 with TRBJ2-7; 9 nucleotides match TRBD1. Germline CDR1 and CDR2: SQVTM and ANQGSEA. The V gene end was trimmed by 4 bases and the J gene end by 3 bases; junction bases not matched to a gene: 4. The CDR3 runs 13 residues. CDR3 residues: CSVVDRGLYEQYF. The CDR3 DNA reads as TGCAGCGTTGTGGACAGGGGTCTCTACGAGCAGTACTTC.

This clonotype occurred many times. This chain's CDR3 is CASSFRTEVGGYTF. The DNA for the CDR3 is TGTGCCAGCAGTTTCAGGACTGAGGTGGGGGGCTACACCTTC. The rearrangement joins TRBV27 to TRBJ1-2; D not resolved. The CDR3 contains 14 residues. Trimming took 3 bases from V and 8 from J, leaving 16 bases between them. The germline V gene has CDR1 MNHEY and CDR2 SMNVEV (reference sequence).

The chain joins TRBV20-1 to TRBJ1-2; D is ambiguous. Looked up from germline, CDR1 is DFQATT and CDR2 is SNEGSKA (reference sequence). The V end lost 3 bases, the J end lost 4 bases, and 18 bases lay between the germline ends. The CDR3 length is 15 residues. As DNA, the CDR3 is TGCAGTGCTAGGGACCGTCGGGCCGCGATCTATGGCTACACCTTC. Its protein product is CSARDRRAAIYGYTF.

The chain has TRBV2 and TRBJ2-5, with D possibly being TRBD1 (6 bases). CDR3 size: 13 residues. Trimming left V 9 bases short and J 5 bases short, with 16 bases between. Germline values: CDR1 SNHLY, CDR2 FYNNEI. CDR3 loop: CASTAGAAETQYF. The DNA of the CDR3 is TGTGCCAGTACCGCAGGGGCGGCGGAGACCCAGTACTTC.

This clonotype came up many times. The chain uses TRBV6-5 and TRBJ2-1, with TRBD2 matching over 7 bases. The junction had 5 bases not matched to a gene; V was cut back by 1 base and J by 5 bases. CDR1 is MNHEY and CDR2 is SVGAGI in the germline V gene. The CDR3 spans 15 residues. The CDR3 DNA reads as TGTGCCAGCAGTTACTTCACGCGGGGGAACAATGAGCAGTTCTTC. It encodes CASSYFTRGNNEQFF.

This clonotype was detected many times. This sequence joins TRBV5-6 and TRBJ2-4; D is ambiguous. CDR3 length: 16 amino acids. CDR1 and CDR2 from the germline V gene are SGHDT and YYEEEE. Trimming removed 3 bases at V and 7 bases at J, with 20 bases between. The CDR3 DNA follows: TGTGCCAGCAGCTCCGTCCAGTATCACCTCAGCAACATTCAGTACTTC. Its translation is CASSSVQYHLSNIQYF.

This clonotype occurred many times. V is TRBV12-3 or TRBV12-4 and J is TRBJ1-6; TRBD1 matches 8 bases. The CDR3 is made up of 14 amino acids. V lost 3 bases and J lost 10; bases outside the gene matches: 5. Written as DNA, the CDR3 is TGTGCCAGCAGTTTTACAGGGACAGGATCACCCCTCCACTTT. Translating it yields CASSFTGTGSPLHF.

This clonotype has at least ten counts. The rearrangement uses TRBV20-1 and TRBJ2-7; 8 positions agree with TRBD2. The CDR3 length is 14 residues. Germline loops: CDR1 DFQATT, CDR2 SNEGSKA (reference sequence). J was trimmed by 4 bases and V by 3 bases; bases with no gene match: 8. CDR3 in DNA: TGCAGTGCTAGTCTCCAGCGGGGGAGTTACGAGCAGTACTTC. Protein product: CSASLQRGSYEQYF.

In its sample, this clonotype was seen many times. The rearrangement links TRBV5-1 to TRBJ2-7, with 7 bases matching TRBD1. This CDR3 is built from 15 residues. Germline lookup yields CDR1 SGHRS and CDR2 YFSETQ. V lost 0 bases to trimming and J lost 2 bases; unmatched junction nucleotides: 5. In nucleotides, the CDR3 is TGCGCCAGCAGCTTGGGACAGGGTAAAGCCTACGAGCAGTACTTC. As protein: CASSLGQGKAYEQYF.

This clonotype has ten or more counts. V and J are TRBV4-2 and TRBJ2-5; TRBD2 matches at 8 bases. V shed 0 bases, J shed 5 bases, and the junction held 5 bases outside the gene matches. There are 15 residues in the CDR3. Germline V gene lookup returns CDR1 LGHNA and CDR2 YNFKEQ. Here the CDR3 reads CASSQDFLAGETQYF. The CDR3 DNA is TGTGCCAGCAGCCAAGATTTCCTAGCGGGTGAGACCCAGTACTTC.

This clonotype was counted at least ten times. CDR3 nucleotide sequence: TGCAGCGTTGAAGACCGACTTAACTATGGCTACACCTTC. This translates into CSVEDRLNYGYTF. The rearrangement links TRBV29-1 to TRBJ1-2; unclear D gene. Between the trimmed V and J ends, which lost 0 bases and 1 base, there was a span of 6 bases. Germline V CDR1 and CDR2: SQVTM, ANQGSEA. The CDR3 has 13 amino acids.

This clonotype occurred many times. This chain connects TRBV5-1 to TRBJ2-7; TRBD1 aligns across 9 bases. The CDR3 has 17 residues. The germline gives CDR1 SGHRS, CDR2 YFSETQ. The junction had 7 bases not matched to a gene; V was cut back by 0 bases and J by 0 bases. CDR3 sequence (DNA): TGCGCCAGCAGCTTGGGGCCGGGGACAGGGTCCTCCTACGAGCAGTACTTC. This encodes CASSLGPGTGSSYEQYF.

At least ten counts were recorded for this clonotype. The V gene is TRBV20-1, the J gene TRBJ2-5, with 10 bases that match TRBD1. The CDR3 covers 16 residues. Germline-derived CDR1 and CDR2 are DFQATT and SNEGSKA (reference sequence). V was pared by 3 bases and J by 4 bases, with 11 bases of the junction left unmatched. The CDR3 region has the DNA TGCAGTGCTAGGGGGGAGACAGGGGGCGCGGGAGAGACCCAGTACTTC. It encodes CSARGETGGAGETQYF.

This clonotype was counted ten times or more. CDR3 coding DNA: TGTGCCAGCAGCTTGTCGGGGAGTAATACCAAAAACATTCAGTACTTC. As protein: CASSLSGSNTKNIQYF. The chain carries TRBV5-5 and TRBJ2-4, with D possibly being TRBD2 (5 bases). Trimming stripped 1 base from V and 2 bases from J, with 13 bases between. This CDR3 is 16 amino acids long. The germline V gene has CDR1 SGHKS and CDR2 YYEKEE (reference sequence).